This TCR beta chain was documented in a study of blood T cell repertoires in COVID-19. As for the study in general: Researchers got acute and convalescent COVID-19 samples from the United States, Italy and Spain. Sources were T cells, B-cell-depleted T cells, or PBMCs; the material itself was cDNA or gDNA.

This clone was seen once. As processed by the authors: Cell counts per sample came from amplifying reference gene primers. The assay was immunoSEQ multiplex PCR, and TCRdb's table has in-frame clones only and misses some. V and J calls and clone size follow that table, whereas D and trimming were derived from the DNA. The sample lists a few hundred thousand clones; more than 65% were seen once. The CDR3 is 15 residues long. Germline V gives CDR1 SGHDT, CDR2 YYEEEE. Trimming at V came to 3 bases and at J to 5 bases, leaving 6 bases not matched to a gene. The material sequenced was peripheral blood. This TCR came from a woman aged 55-70 years with acute or convalescent COVID-19. The gene calls are TRBV5-6 and TRBJ2-3; 10 bases map to TRBD2. DNA of the CDR3: TGTGCCAGCAGCTCGCTAGCGGGGGTTAGAGATACGCAGTATTTT. It codes for CASSSLAGVRDTQYF.